This T cell receptor (beta chain) was sequenced for a study of CD8 T cell repertoires and HIV-1 epitope variants (dated by TCRdb to the early 2020s). Broadly, across the study: In separate culture wells, T cells were stimulated with each of twenty-five peptides that represented autologous and known Gag and Nef epitope variants. A CMV, EBV and flu peptide pool, the Ebola AY9 epitope as negative control, and a no-peptide well were included as control conditions. The epitopes tested were three Gag epitope families plus Nef HW9 and YT9. Using the EasySep Human T Cell Enrichment Kit, T cells were enriched and then co-cultured with an equal number of autologous T cell-negative cells acting as antigen-presenting cells. Cultures ran for approximately 10 days in IMDM with gentamicin, with half-media changes on days 3 and 7 adding IL-2, IL-7 and IL-15. An aliquot of 1M T cells was saved as an uncultured baseline condition, separate from the roughly 83 T cell cultures. A total of 80 or so T cell cultures were run, with each culture condition performed in triplicate except for one peptide, which was performed in duplicate.

What the authors observed across the whole study: The study identified about 10 antigen-specific TCR beta clonotypes, roughly 6 of which appeared to be cross-reactive for autologous or known escape epitope variants. About five clonotypes recognized the Nef KF9 family and one clonotype recognized the HW9 family, while no responses were seen to the TAALDMSHF plasma variant. Only TCR beta chains were identified by the assay, and proliferation to antigen, not T cell function or cytokine profile, was indicated.

The EasySep Human CD8+ T Cell Enrichment Kit was used on day 10 to isolate CD8+ T cells from every culture. As to this clone: Its specific antigen is unknown. No base-level quality is on record; no much larger clone is a single base apart.

TCR beta CDR3 regions were sequenced at survey depth on the immunoSEQ platform. The QIAamp DNA micro kit was used to extract genomic DNA from every cultured and uncultured CD8+ T cell population. As for the original processing: Samples with fewer than 5,000 productive reads were excluded, which removed about 6% of the roughly 80 HIV peptide-stimulated cultures. Sequences were trimmed to CDR3 by a MANAFEST web app, and nonproductive sequences, CDR3s under 5 amino acids, and sequences not starting with C or ending with F/W were removed. To count as antigen-specific, a clonotype had to be expanded in at least 2 of 3 replicates compared with the no-peptide control at FDR 0.01, and only within one epitope family. Specific clonotypes also needed at least fivefold higher frequency than in wells stimulated with peptides from other epitope families. TCRdb took this table from immuneACCESS and kept in-frame rearrangements with V and J called. Such tables lack part of the clones; where checked against another copy, unresolved V genes explain under half of the gap, and the rest is unexplained. Clonal size and the V and J genes are those of that table, whereas D and trimming came from the DNA. Here the sample has 4,500 to 7,000 clones; roughly three fifths occur a single time. 40% to 45% of the sample is taken by the ten largest.

From the cysteine through the phenylalanine, the CDR3 covers 13 amino acids. This entry keeps only the CDR3 DNA: 39 bases, framed from base 1. From V the trimming removes 1 base and from J it removes 7 bases, while the gene matches leave 4 bases of the junction unaccounted for. From a lookup of the germline V gene (reference sequence), CDR1 and CDR2 are GTSNPN and SVGIG. Sequenced sample: cultured CD8+ T cells derived from PBMCs. This receptor chain uses TRBV30 and TRBJ1-2, and TRBD1 aligns with 9 junction nucleotides. The origin of this receptor is a male donor with HIV. The DNA reads as follows: TGTGCCTGGAGTGAAACGACAGGGGGTGGCTACACCTTC. Its amino acids are CAWSETTGGGYTF.